The clone carrying this T cell receptor (beta chain) showed up just a few times. Its antigen is undetermined. The CDR3 is 15 residues long. The data are from a study of T cell responses to AZD1222 COVID-19 vaccine. Study findings and constraints: When two AZD1222 doses had been given, Spike-specific TCR breadth and depth rose. Nearly half of unique spike-specific TCRs reportedly avoided B.1.351 and B.1.1.7 mutated regions. The study found vaccine-associated CD4 TCRs spanning spike, dominant at 160-218 and 743-854. Most donors were white British, females outnumbered males, and clonal diversity was possibly underestimated.

Sequencing used immunoSEQ multiplex PCR; TCRdb keeps in-frame clones, though not all of them. Here the sample spans about 110,000 clones, 70% to 90% being singletons. The chain carries TRBV21-1 and TRBJ1-5. TRBV21-1 is termed a pseudogene. The sequence derives from an adult who received the AZD1222 COVID-19 vaccine. Source: peripheral blood, taken 28 days after the second AZD1222 dose. CDR3 in amino acids: CASSKARASHQPQHF. CDR3 nucleotides: TGTGCCAGCAGCAAAGCTAGGGCAAGCCATCAGCCCCAGCATTTT.